Reported below is one T cell receptor beta chain. In its sample, this clone was seen a few times. The clone's antigen remains unknown. Base quality data are lacking; no much larger clone is found one base away. This entry is derived from a study of cytotoxic CD8 clonotypes in ibrutinib-treated CLL listed by TCRdb under 2021. Concerning the study at large: In this cohort, approximately 15 patients were treatment-naive and ten to eleven were relapsed/refractory, while around 18 had unmutated IGHV. Responses were partial in around 25 patients and complete in 2; after median 68 months follow-up, about 14 stayed in remission and 12 progressed. Response samples were taken after a median of approximately a year on treatment, ranging from about 6 to 40 months. On average, each sample yielded about 260,000 productive templates and around 100,000 productive rearrangements. Of the 70 to 100 people in the trial, about two dozen had longitudinal samples available. Cryopreserved peripheral blood mononuclear cells were collected at three points: before therapy, at response, and at either sustained remission or disease progression. Every remission and progressive disease sample was obtained while ibrutinib was still being received by the patients. Summary of the overall study and its limitations: At baseline, clonality was higher than in age-matched healthy donors and showed a strong correlation with circulating CD8+ T-cell counts. Clonality rose at ibrutinib response, remained stable during sustained remission, and dropped back toward baseline at progression. Public clonotypes were found to be uncommon and were observed to contract or remain stable during treatment; the increase in clonality was shown to reflect expansion of private clonotypes at ibrutinib response. Sampling times were not matched between sustained-remission and progressing patients, and lymph node repertoires were not studied.

The goal of deep resolution MiSeq sequencing was a depth between 1 in 1 million and 1 in 200,000 T cells, and coverage averaged 10x per clonotype. TCR beta libraries were generated with the immunoSEQ hsTCRB Kit. Under the source paper's analysis protocol: The data were analyzed with ImmunoSEQ Analyzer and ImmunoSEQ Data Assistant, and V, D and J gene assignments followed IMGT definitions. Clonality, which ranges from 0 to 1, was calculated by subtracting the normalized Shannon entropy of productive rearrangement frequencies from one. Only overrepresented clonotypes making up at least 0.05% of each patient's repertoire were included in the public clonotype analysis. Fewer than 15 age-matched healthy donor repertoires from immuneACCESS served as clonality controls. TCRdb provides this immuneACCESS table in a form limited to in-frame rearrangements. Some clones are lacking; in checked studies, under half of them reflect an unresolved V gene, and why the rest are absent is not known. V, J and clone size reflect that table, while D and trimming were determined from the DNA. The sample has 250,000 to 350,000 clones on record, roughly four fifths of them singletons. The ten biggest clones cover around 5.3% of the sample.

The time point label on this specimen signifies: progressive disease on ibrutinib. About 2 micrograms of genomic DNA were extracted from cryopreserved PBMCs for TCR beta library preparation. Longitudinal blood samples from CLL patients receiving ibrutinib monotherapy were subjected to high-throughput TCR beta sequencing. The patients took part in an open-label, single-center phase 2 trial of ibrutinib monotherapy. The CDR3 runs 8 residues from the cysteine to the phenylalanine. This entry keeps only the CDR3 DNA: 24 bases, framed from base 1. The trim is 6 bases for V and 8 bases for J, with a gap of 4 bases between the germline ends. CDR1 SQVTM and CDR2 ANQGSEA were looked up in the germline V gene.

The receptor was derived from a human donor with chronic lymphocytic leukemia. The sample in question was PBMCs, obtained at disease progression, from a patient treated with ibrutinib. The chain is encoded by TRBV29-1 joined to TRBJ1-2; the D gene cannot be resolved reliably. The CDR3 region has the sequence CSVGGYTF. The nucleotide sequence is TGCAGCGTGGGGGGCTACACCTTC.